The present entry profiles one T cell receptor beta chain with its context. The antigen is unknown. The identical CDR3 is also encoded by other nucleotide sequences in the sample. PCR involved 60 Vbeta and 13 Jbeta primers. Sequencing used immunoSEQ multiplex PCR; TCRdb keeps in-frame clones, though not all of them. The data contain about 110,000 clones, roughly 70% of them seen just once; the ten biggest clones take up roughly 0.82%. This specimen belongs to a study of cytomegalovirus exposure and HLA in healthy donors. V gave up 8 bases and J gave up 0 bases, with 13 bases separating them. This CDR3 has 15 amino acids. CDR1 is ENHRY, CDR2 SYGVKD, per germline. Study-wide findings and caveats: Approximately 17,000 TCR beta sequences were associated with HLA alleles at 0.05 false discovery rate in a later analysis.

The sequenced sample consisted of PBMCs. This clonotype was obtained from a woman between 25 and 40 years old in good health and CMV-seronegative. This rearrangement joins TRBV10-3 to TRBJ2-2, with unresolved D. CDR3 sequence reads: CAISPFESNTGELFF. CDR3 coding DNA: TGTGCCATCTCCCCGTTCGAGTCGAACACCGGGGAGCTGTTTTTT.